These 23 T cell receptor beta chains originate from one sample sequenced in a study of radiotherapy plus CTLA-4 blockade in lung cancer. TCRdb keeps only in-frame clones here, not all; method: immunoSEQ multiplex PCR. The sample lists 35,000 to 45,000 clones; about two thirds were seen once. The sample was peripheral blood, taken from a patient treated with radiotherapy plus ipilimumab. The receptor set was obtained from a human donor with non-small cell lung cancer who had a partial response to radiotherapy plus ipilimumab.

The CDR3, as DNA: TGTGCCTGGAGTGTCCTCCCCCCAGGGCAGCCGCAAGAGACCCAGTACTTC. This translates into CAWSVLPPGQPQETQYF. V gene TRBV30 combines with J gene TRBJ2-5; D possibly corresponds to TRBD1 (5 bases). Trimming removed 0 bases from V and 2 bases from J, with 19 bases in between. CDR3 length: 17 amino acids. Germline assignment: CDR1 GTSNPN and CDR2 SVGIG (reference sequence).

This clone came up a few times. This chain joins TRBV7-9 and TRBJ2-2, with D perhaps TRBD2 (6 bases). Germline V gene data show CDR1 as SEHNR and CDR2 as FQNEAQ (reference sequence). The CDR3 totals 15 residues. V lost 5 bases, J lost 5 bases, and 15 bases lay in between. Written as DNA, the CDR3 is TGTGCCAGCAGCCTGGGGGAGGCGGATACCGGGGAGCTGTTTTTT. It specifies CASSLGEADTGELFF.

The chain recombines TRBV9 with TRBJ2-1; a weak D match, TRBD1 (6 bases). This CDR3 comprises 15 residues. V dropped 2 bases and J dropped 0 bases, with 9 bases sitting between them. Germline CDR1 and CDR2: SGDLS and YYNGEE. This chain's CDR3 is CASSVEDSSYNEQFF. DNA of the CDR3: TGTGCCAGCAGCGTCGAGGACAGCTCCTACAATGAGCAGTTCTTC. Complete variable domain (other parts from reference TRBV9 and TRBJ2-1): DSGVTQTPKHLITATGQRVTLRCSPRSGDLSVYWYQQSLDQGLQFLIQYYNGEERAKGNILERFSAQQFPDLHSELNLSSLELGDSALYFCASSVEDSSYNEQFFGPGTRLTVL.

The chain recombines TRBV27 with TRBJ2-3, with D possibly being TRBD2 (6 bases). Trimming removed 5 bases from V and 3 bases from J, with 12 bases in between. Looked up from germline, CDR1 is MNHEY and CDR2 is SMNVEV (reference sequence). The CDR3 spans 14 residues. CDR3 sequence (DNA): TGTGCCAGCAGTCCTTGGGCGGGGACAGATACGCAGTATTTT. As protein: CASSPWAGTDTQYF.

The chain recombines TRBV2 with TRBJ1-2, with TRBD1 as a possible D gene (6 bases). Germline assignment: CDR1 SNHLY and CDR2 FYNNEI. The CDR3 extends over 15 amino acids. The V end was cut by 6 bases, the J end by 5 bases, with 19 bases between. The CDR3 DNA follows: TGTGCCAGCAGCGCCTTACAGGGATCCTGGTATGGCTACACCTTC. This translates into CASSALQGSWYGYTF.

CDR3 DNA: TGTGCCAGCAGTTACGACAGGGAAGCTGAAGCTTTCTTT. Translating gives CASSYDREAEAFF. V and J are TRBV6-5 and TRBJ1-1, with 7 bases lining up with TRBD1. The CDR3 contains 13 residues. With V trimmed by 2 bases and J by 6 bases, 3 bases remained unmatched. Looked up from germline, CDR1 is MNHEY and CDR2 is SVGAGI.

The genes are TRBV6-6 and TRBJ1-5; the match to TRBD1 covers 7 bases. The V segment lost 5 bases and the J segment 4 bases; nucleotides outside the gene matches: 5. Germline CDR1 is MNHNY and CDR2 is SVGAGI (reference sequence). The CDR3 runs 14 residues. CDR3 amino acids: CASSDTGANQPQHF. As DNA, the CDR3 is TGTGCCAGCAGTGATACAGGGGCAAATCAGCCCCAGCATTTT.

J is TRBJ2-2 and V is TRBV2, with a possible D match to TRBD2 (6 bases). V gave up 0 bases and J gave up 4 bases, with 12 bases separating them. The V gene's germline CDR1 is SNHLY and CDR2 FYNNEI. The CDR3 consists of 16 residues. CDR3: CASSEAGGSGTGELFF. The CDR3 DNA reads TGTGCCAGCAGTGAAGCTGGGGGGAGTGGCACCGGGGAGCTGTTTTTT.

The genes are TRBV19 and TRBJ2-4, with 7 positions matching TRBD2. The CDR3 consists of 16 residues. The germline gives CDR1 LNHDA, CDR2 SQIVND (reference sequence). V gave up 5 bases and J gave up 0 bases; unmatched junction bases: 7. CDR3 DNA: TGTGCCAGTAGTCCTTCAGCGGGGCTAGCCAAAAACATTCAGTACTTC. It is translated as CASSPSAGLAKNIQYF.

Only one count was recorded for this clone. The V and J genes are TRBV6-4 and TRBJ2-1; no clear D. Between the trimmed V and J ends, which lost 3 bases and 4 bases, there was a span of 13 bases. The CDR3 loop spans 15 amino acids. The germline CDR1 and CDR2 sequences are MRHNA and SNTAGT. For the CDR3, the DNA is TGTGCCAGCAGTGATGGGCAGAGTCCTTACAATGAGCAGTTCTTC. Translated: CASSDGQSPYNEQFF.

This chain joins TRBV2 and TRBJ2-7, with unresolved D. The CDR3 length is 14 residues. Germline V gene data show CDR1 as SNHLY and CDR2 as FYNNEI. Trimming cost V 6 bases and J 3 bases, with 15 bases left between them. CDR3 DNA sequence: TGTGCCAGCAGCCCCTCAGGATTAGGCTACGAGCAGTACTTC. It specifies CASSPSGLGYEQYF.

A few counts support this clone. The chain links TRBV11-2 to TRBJ2-1, with D perhaps TRBD2 (6 bases). Trimming pared 6 bases from V and 2 bases from J, leaving 17 bases between. In germline, CDR1 is SGHAT, CDR2 FQNNGV. There are 16 residues in the CDR3. The CDR3 sequence is CASRVPGSGAYNEQFF. In DNA form, the CDR3 reads TGTGCCAGCAGAGTCCCCGGGAGTGGGGCCTACAATGAGCAGTTCTTC. The entire variable domain, with the rest obtained from reference TRBV11-2 and TRBJ2-1, is as follows: EAGVAQSPRYKIIEKRQSVAFWCNPISGHATLYWYQQILGQGPKLLIQFQNNGVVDDSQLPKDRFSAERLKGVDSTLKIQPAKLEDSAVYLCASRVPGSGAYNEQFFGPGTRLTVL.

The chain combines TRBV6-5 with TRBJ1-1, with 9 bases aligning to TRBD1. Trimming at V came to 6 bases and at J to 4 bases, leaving 9 bases not matched to a gene. The CDR3 has 15 residues. Germline V gives CDR1 MNHEY, CDR2 SVGAGI. CDR3 bases: TGTGCCAGCAGCGGGACAGGGAACGTGGGCACTGAAGCTTTCTTT. It codes for CASSGTGNVGTEAFF.

The V and J genes are TRBV6-1 and TRBJ1-2, with TRBD1 matching over 7 bases. The CDR3 covers 15 residues. The V segment lost 1 base and the J segment 4 bases; nucleotides outside the gene matches: 6. Germline CDR1 reads MNHNS; CDR2 reads SASEGT. CDR3 nucleotides: TGTGCCAGCAGTGAAGAGGCGGGACAGCCCTATGGCTACACCTTC. Protein product: CASSEEAGQPYGYTF.

The V call is TRBV7-2, the J call TRBJ1-4; unclear D gene. With 3 bases removed from V and 3 bases from J, the gap between germline ends came to 11 bases. From germline, CDR1 is SGHTA and CDR2 FQGNSA. This CDR3 has 15 amino acids. The CDR3 DNA sequence: TGTGCCAGCAGCTTTCGGGGAACAGCTAATGAAAAACTGTTTTTT. This sequence encodes CASSFRGTANEKLFF.

This chain connects TRBV5-1 to TRBJ2-3, with TRBD2 as a possible D gene (6 bases). The CDR3 loop spans 15 amino acids. Germline V gives CDR1 SGHRS, CDR2 YFSETQ. Trimming took off 5 bases at V and 0 bases at J, with 13 bases between the two ends. CDR3 in DNA: TGCGCCAGCAGGTCAGTAGCGGATAGCACAGATACGCAGTATTTT. This codes for CASRSVADSTDTQYF. The full variable domain, in which reference TRBV5-1 and TRBJ2-3 provide the parts outside the CDR3, is KAGVTQTPRYLIKTRGQQVTLSCSPISGHRSVSWYQQTPGQGLQFLFEYFSETQRNKGNFPGRFSGRQFSNSRSEMNVSTLELGDSALYLCASRSVADSTDTQYFGPGTRLTVL.

The chain couples TRBV5-1 to TRBJ1-1; TRBD1 matches 8 bases. The CDR3 length is 14 residues. Germline CDR1 and CDR2: SGHRS and YFSETQ. The junction had 1 base not matched to a gene; V was cut back by 0 bases and J by 3 bases. CDR3 region: CASSLGTGHTEAFF. As DNA, the CDR3 is TGCGCCAGCAGCTTGGGGACAGGGCACACTGAAGCTTTCTTT. Full variable domain (remainder filled in from reference TRBV5-1 and TRBJ1-1): KAGVTQTPRYLIKTRGQQVTLSCSPISGHRSVSWYQQTPGQGLQFLFEYFSETQRNKGNFPGRFSGRQFSNSRSEMNVSTLELGDSALYLCASSLGTGHTEAFFGQGTRLTVV.

This sequence joins TRBV6-1 and TRBJ2-7, with a weak D call TRBD2 (5 bases). Trimming cost V 2 bases and J 3 bases, with 14 bases left between them. The CDR3 is 15 amino acids. Germline CDR1 reads MNHNS; CDR2 reads SASEGT. As DNA, the CDR3 is TGTGCCAGCAGTGAATCAGGAAGAGGGAGCTACGAGCAGTACTTC. Translated, it gives CASSESGRGSYEQYF.

The chain recombines TRBV27 with TRBJ1-5, with D unclear. Trimming took 8 bases from V and 6 from J, leaving 14 bases between them. CDR1 and CDR2 (germline): MNHEY, SMNVEV (reference sequence). The CDR3 is 13 residues long. The CDR3 DNA is TGTGCCAGCGGGCTACGGTCCAGTCAGCCCCAGCATTTT. Protein product: CASGLRSSQPQHF.

The gene calls are TRBV6-4 and TRBJ1-1; TRBD1 matches 8 bases. The V segment lost 2 bases and the J segment 8 bases; nucleotides outside the gene matches: 16. CDR3 size: 17 residues. CDR1 is MRHNA, CDR2 SNTAGT, per germline. Here the CDR3 reads CASSDPLPTDRAEEAFF. CDR3 sequence (DNA): TGTGCCAGCAGTGACCCCCTGCCGACGGACAGGGCTGAAGAAGCTTTCTTT.

V usage is TRBV27 and J usage is TRBJ2-7, with 8 bases identical to TRBD1. The CDR3 is 11 amino acids. Trimming cost V 8 bases and J 7 bases; bases outside gene matches: 4. Germline assignment: CDR1 MNHEY and CDR2 SMNVEV (reference sequence). In DNA form, the CDR3 reads TGTGCCAGCTCCACAGGGGGTGAGCAGTACTTC. It yields the protein CASSTGGEQYF.

The chain uses TRBV27 and TRBJ1-6; TRBD1 aligns across 7 bases. This CDR3 comprises 15 residues. V lost 6 bases, J lost 10 bases, and 12 bases stayed unmatched. CDR1 and CDR2 from the germline V gene are MNHEY and SMNVEV (reference sequence). The CDR3 protein is CASSLTRQGGSPLHF. CDR3 nucleotide sequence: TGTGCCAGCAGCCTCACTAGACAGGGAGGATCACCCCTCCACTTT.

V is TRBV2 and J is TRBJ2-1, with TRBD2 matching 10 bases. Trimming took 10 bases from V and 4 from J; bases not matched to a gene: 4. The CDR3 has 13 residues. The germline V gene has CDR1 SNHLY and CDR2 FYNNEI. CDR3 sequence: CATGLAVYNEQFF. CDR3 sequence (DNA): TGTGCCACTGGACTAGCGGTGTACAATGAGCAGTTCTTC.